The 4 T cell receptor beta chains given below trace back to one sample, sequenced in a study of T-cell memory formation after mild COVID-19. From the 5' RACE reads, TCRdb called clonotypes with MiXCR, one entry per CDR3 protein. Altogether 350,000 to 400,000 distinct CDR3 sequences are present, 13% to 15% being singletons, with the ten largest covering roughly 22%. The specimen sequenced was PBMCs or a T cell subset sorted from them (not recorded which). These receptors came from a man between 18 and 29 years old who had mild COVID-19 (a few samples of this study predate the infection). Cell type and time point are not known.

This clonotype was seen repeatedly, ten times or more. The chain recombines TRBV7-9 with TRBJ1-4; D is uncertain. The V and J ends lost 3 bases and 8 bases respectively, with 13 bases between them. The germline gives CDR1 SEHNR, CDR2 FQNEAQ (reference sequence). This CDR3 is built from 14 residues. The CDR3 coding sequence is TGTGCCAGCAGCTTTATGGGAAGTCGAGAAAAACTGTTTTTT. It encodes CASSFMGSREKLFF.

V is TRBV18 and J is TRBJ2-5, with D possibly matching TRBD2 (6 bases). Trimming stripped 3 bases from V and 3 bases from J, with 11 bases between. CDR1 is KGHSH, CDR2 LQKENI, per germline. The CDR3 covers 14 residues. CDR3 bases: TGTGCCAGCTCACCTGGCGGGGCCGAAGAGACCCAGTACTTC. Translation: CASSPGGAEETQYF. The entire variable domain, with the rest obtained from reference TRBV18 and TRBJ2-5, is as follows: NAGVMQNPRHLVRRRGQEARLRCSPMKGHSHVYWYRQLPEEGLKFMVYLQKENIIDESGMPKERFSAEFPKEGPSILRIQQVVRGDSAAYFCASSPGGAEETQYFGPGTRLLVL.

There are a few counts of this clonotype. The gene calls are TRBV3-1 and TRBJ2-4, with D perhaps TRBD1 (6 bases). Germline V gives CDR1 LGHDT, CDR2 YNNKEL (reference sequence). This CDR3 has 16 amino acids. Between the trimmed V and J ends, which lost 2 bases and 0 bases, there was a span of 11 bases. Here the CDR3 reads CASSQLGGVAKNIQYF. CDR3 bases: TGTGCCAGCAGCCAATTAGGGGGAGTAGCCAAAAACATTCAGTACTTC.

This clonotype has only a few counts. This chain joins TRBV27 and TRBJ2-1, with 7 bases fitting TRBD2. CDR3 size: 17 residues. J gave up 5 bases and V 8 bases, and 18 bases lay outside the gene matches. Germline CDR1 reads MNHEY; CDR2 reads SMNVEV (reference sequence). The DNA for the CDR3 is TGTGCCAGCGTCGCTAGCGGATCAATCGGACTAAACAATGAGCAGTTCTTC. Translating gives CASVASGSIGLNNEQFF.